This paragraph reports one TCR beta chain. This record belongs to a study of blood T cell repertoires in COVID-19. Across the whole study: Samples came from the United States, Italy and Spain, spanning acute and convalescent COVID-19. T cells, B-cell-depleted T cells, or PBMCs supplied cDNA or gDNA.

J was trimmed by 4 bases and V by 5 bases; bases with no gene match: 10. The CDR3 spans 16 residues. Germline lookup yields CDR1 LNHDA and CDR2 SQIVND (reference sequence). Original handling: Estimated nucleated cell counts came from reference gene primer amplification. The method was immunoSEQ multiplex PCR; TCRdb's version includes in-frame clones alone and lacks a portion of them. The DNA was the basis for D and trimming; V, J and clone size are from that table. The data contain approximately 210,000 clones, more than 85% of them singletons. The sequencing input was peripheral blood. The chain uses TRBV19 and TRBJ1-1; 10 nucleotides line up with TRBD1. The clonotype comes from a man aged 40-50 years with acute or convalescent COVID-19. The CDR3 bases are TGTGCCAGTAGTCCACGACAGGGGGCGATGGGCACTGAAGCTTTCTTT. Translated, it gives CASSPRQGAMGTEAFF.